These 15 T cell receptor beta chains were all obtained from the same sample, sequenced in a study of blood T cell repertoires in COVID-19. Only in-frame clones appear in the TCRdb table, and some are missing; sequencing was by immunoSEQ multiplex PCR. The profile shows 100,000 to 120,000 clones, approximately 90% of them singletons. The sample comprised peripheral blood. These receptors originate from a woman aged 45-59 years with acute or convalescent COVID-19.

The chain combines TRBV9 with TRBJ2-7; D remains ambiguous. This CDR3 has 15 residues. Per the germline V gene, CDR1 is SGDLS and CDR2 is YYNGEE. The V and J ends lost 0 bases and 2 bases respectively, with 12 bases between them. The DNA for the CDR3 is TGTGCCAGCAGCGTAGAGCCACAGACGACCTACGAGCAGTACTTC. As protein: CASSVEPQTTYEQYF. Drawing the rest from reference TRBV9 and TRBJ2-7, the complete variable domain is DSGVTQTPKHLITATGQRVTLRCSPRSGDLSVYWYQQSLDQGLQFLIQYYNGEERAKGNILERFSAQQFPDLHSELNLSSLELGDSALYFCASSVEPQTTYEQYFGPGTRLTVT.

The chain joins TRBV28 to TRBJ2-7, with D perhaps TRBD1 (5 bases). This CDR3 has 14 residues. V shed 3 bases and J shed 4 bases, with 13 bases lying between them. Germline CDR1 reads MDHEN; CDR2 reads SYDVKM. In DNA, the CDR3 is TGTGCCAGCAGTTTCAAAGGGGCGATTTACGAGCAGTACTTC. Translation: CASSFKGAIYEQYF. Filled out from reference TRBV28 and TRBJ2-7, the complete variable domain reads DVKVTQSSRYLVKRTGEKVFLECVQDMDHENMFWYRQDPGLGLRLIYFSYDVKMKEKGDIPEGYSVSREKKERFSLILESASTNQTSMYLCASSFKGAIYEQYFGPGTRLTVT.

The V gene is TRBV7-6, the J gene TRBJ1-1, with 8 bases aligning to TRBD1. V gave up 5 bases and J gave up 0 bases; unmatched junction bases: 8. The germline V gene encodes CDR1 SGHVS and CDR2 FNYEAQ. CDR3 length: 16 amino acids. CDR3 DNA sequence: TGTGCCAGCAGCCAACAACAGGGGGGAATGAACACTGAAGCTTTCTTT. Its protein product is CASSQQQGGMNTEAFF.

The gene calls are TRBV11-2 and TRBJ1-1; no clear D gene. V dropped 4 bases and J dropped 0 bases, with 12 bases sitting between them. The CDR3 has 15 residues. Germline loops: CDR1 SGHAT, CDR2 FQNNGV. CDR3 DNA sequence: TGTGCCAGCAGCTCCTCGTACAGAATGAACACTGAAGCTTTCTTT. Amino acids: CASSSSYRMNTEAFF. The full variable domain, rest sourced from reference TRBV11-2 and TRBJ1-1, is EAGVAQSPRYKIIEKRQSVAFWCNPISGHATLYWYQQILGQGPKLLIQFQNNGVVDDSQLPKDRFSAERLKGVDSTLKIQPAKLEDSAVYLCASSSSYRMNTEAFFGQGTRLTVV.

The chain recombines TRBV6-5 with TRBJ2-1; 9 bases map to TRBD2. CDR3 length equals 14 residues. Germline loops: CDR1 MNHEY, CDR2 SVGAGI. J was trimmed by 0 bases and V by 8 bases; bases with no gene match: 2. In nucleotides, the CDR3 is TGTGCCAGCGGGCGGGGGGGCTCCTACAATGAGCAGTTCTTC. Protein: CASGRGGSYNEQFF.

This sequence joins TRBV7-2 and TRBJ2-7, with TRBD1 as a possible D gene (5 bases). Germline V gene data show CDR1 as SGHTA and CDR2 as FQGNSA. V was shortened by 5 bases and J by 1 base, with 18 bases between the two germline ends. The CDR3 contains 16 residues. CDR3 residues: CASSPPPGRDSYEQYF. The CDR3 coding sequence is TGTGCCAGCAGCCCGCCTCCCGGCAGGGATTCCTACGAGCAGTACTTC.

V gene TRBV10-1 combines with J gene TRBJ2-5; TRBD2 might be the D (5 bases). This CDR3 contains 14 residues. In germline, CDR1 is WNHNN, CDR2 SYGVQD (reference sequence). Trimming shortened V by 6 bases and J by 4 bases, and 15 bases separated the two germline ends. The DNA of the CDR3 is TGCGCCAGCAGCTACGGACTTAAGCGAGAGACCCAGTACTTC. Protein sequence: CASSYGLKRETQYF.

The chain is built from TRBV19 and TRBJ2-7; 9 nucleotides align to TRBD2. This CDR3 has 14 amino acids. V was clipped by 5 bases and J by 2 bases; unmatched bases: 4. Germline V gene lookup returns CDR1 LNHDA and CDR2 SQIVND (reference sequence). The chain's CDR3 is CASSETSGAYEQYF. CDR3 coding DNA: TGTGCCAGTAGTGAGACTAGCGGTGCCTACGAGCAGTACTTC.

The chain employs TRBV2 and TRBJ2-5; TRBD2 agrees at 8 bases. The germline CDR1 and CDR2 sequences are SNHLY and FYNNEI. V lost 4 bases, J lost 1 base, and 2 bases stayed unmatched. The CDR3 loop spans 14 amino acids. CDR3 coding DNA: TGTGCCAGCAGTGCGGGAGGGTTCCAAGAGACCCAGTACTTC. This sequence encodes CASSAGGFQETQYF.

V gene TRBV6-6 combines with J gene TRBJ1-2; 10 nucleotides align to TRBD1. The germline CDR1 and CDR2 sequences are MNHNY and SVGAGI (reference sequence). The CDR3 totals 15 residues. The J segment lost 3 bases and the V segment lost 5 bases, leaving 6 bases of the junction unmatched. CDR3 bases: TGTGCCAGCAGTATGACAGGGGGCTGGGACTATGGCTACACCTTC. Residues: CASSMTGGWDYGYTF.

This chain links TRBV2 with TRBJ1-4; D perhaps matches TRBD1 (6 bases). Between the trimmed V and J ends, which lost 2 bases and 8 bases, there was a span of 15 bases. The CDR3 spans 15 residues. From germline, CDR1 is SNHLY and CDR2 FYNNEI. The CDR3 DNA reads as TGTGCCAGCAGTGAATTAGAAGGGGGAGGGGAAAAACTGTTTTTT. Translation gives CASSELEGGGEKLFF.

The V and J genes are TRBV27 and TRBJ1-1; possibly TRBD1 for D (5 bases). CDR1 is MNHEY and CDR2 is SMNVEV in the germline V gene (reference sequence). The CDR3 totals 15 residues. V lost 3 bases and J lost 0, with 11 bases in between. CDR3 DNA: TGTGCCAGCAGTTTCGACAGTTACATGAACACTGAAGCTTTCTTT. It translates to CASSFDSYMNTEAFF.

The rearrangement uses TRBV29-1 and TRBJ2-2; maybe TRBD1 (6 bases). CDR3 length equals 13 residues. Looked up from germline, CDR1 is SQVTM and CDR2 is ANQGSEA. V was shortened by 6 bases and J by 0 bases, with 8 bases between the two germline ends. The CDR3 region has the DNA TGCAGCGTCGGACAGACGAACACCGGGGAGCTGTTTTTT. It specifies CSVGQTNTGELFF.

A single count supports this clone. The V gene is TRBV27, the J gene TRBJ2-7; tentative D call: TRBD2 (6 bases). Germline-derived CDR1 and CDR2 are MNHEY and SMNVEV (reference sequence). The CDR3 runs to 15 residues. V lost 6 bases, J lost 8 bases, and 23 bases lay in between. The CDR3, as DNA: TGTGCCAGCAGCGAAAATGCGGGGTCCCTAATGAAGCAGTACTTC. This gives the protein CASSENAGSLMKQYF.

The J gene is TRBJ2-1, the V gene TRBV11-3; D uncertain. The germline V gene encodes CDR1 SGHNT and CDR2 YENEEA. The CDR3 sequence is 15 residues long. The V gene lost 1 base and the J gene lost 0 bases, with 7 bases spanning the gap. The CDR3 nucleotides read TGTGCCAGCAGCTTAGGCGCAAGCTCCTACAATGAGCAGTTCTTC. It encodes CASSLGASSYNEQFF.